This T cell receptor beta chain was sequenced in a study of blood T cell repertoires in COVID-19. The CDR3 totals 17 residues. Germline V gene data show CDR1 as LNHDA and CDR2 as SQIVND (reference sequence). The germline V and J ends were trimmed by 3 bases and 0 bases, with 16 bases remaining between them. In the original processing: Scientists estimated how many nucleated cells there were by amplifying reference gene primers. The data were produced by immunoSEQ multiplex PCR, yet TCRdb's version contains in-frame clones alone and is incomplete. V, J and clone size are taken as reported in that table, and D and trimming were inferred from the DNA itself. The sample shows around 150,000 clones, about 90% of them seen only once.

Sequences were obtained from peripheral blood. The chain recombines TRBV19 with TRBJ2-3; no clear D gene. This sequence was found in a woman in her sixties with active or convalescent COVID-19. CDR3 protein: CASSIVVGRLSTDTQYF. The CDR3 DNA follows: TGTGCCAGTAGTATTGTAGTCGGCCGACTTAGCACAGATACGCAGTATTTT.